These 8 T cell receptor beta chains were sequenced from one sample in a study of CD8+CD57+ T cells in acquired aplastic anemia. Genomic DNA provided the template from which TCR beta VDJ and CDR3 profiles were obtained. A single record per CDR3 protein comes from TCRdb applying MiXCR to the reads. The profile shows more than 250,000 distinct CDR3 sequences, roughly 82% of them singletons. Selection for sequencing was limited to patients who had shown CD8+CD57+ cell expansion by flow cytometry. Specimen: sorted CD4+, CD8+, or CD8+CD57+ T cells (not recorded which) from PBMCs. The receptors were sampled from a human donor with aplastic anemia.

V usage is TRBV7-3 and J usage is TRBJ1-6; D is unresolved. The CDR3 runs to 13 residues. Germline loops: CDR1 SGHTA, CDR2 FQGTGA. Trimming cost V 5 bases and J 13 bases, with 15 bases left between them. The DNA of the CDR3 is TGTGCCAGCAGCACGGACCCGAAAGGTCCCCTCCACTTT. It yields the protein CASSTDPKGPLHF.

This chain links TRBV7-2 with TRBJ1-1; D unresolved. Germline CDR1 reads SGHTA; CDR2 reads FQGNSA. The V end lost 1 base, the J end lost 13 bases, and 22 bases lay between the germline ends. The CDR3 contains 15 residues. CDR3: CASSLVVGPDTEYFF. CDR3 nucleotide sequence: TGTGCCAGCAGCTTAGTGGTAGGTCCCGATACGGAATATTTCTTT.

Concerning this clonotype itself: Because the CDR3 is missing its conserved closing phenylalanine or tryptophan, this is likely a read error. It is unclear where the CDR3 begins or ends on the DNA, so no DNA is shown, and the CDR3 is as TCRdb lists it. The CDR3 region is CASSLAGGPDTQFV. The rearrangement links TRBV7-8 to TRBJ2-3; TRBD2 was called by the table and not checked on the DNA. Germline CDR1 and CDR2: SGHVS and FQNEAQ. The CDR3 is 14 amino acids long, termini counted.

This clonotype was observed a single time. The junction departs from the called germline gene at one end, perhaps through a read error. The rearrangement joins TRBV7-2 to TRBJ1-2, with D possibly being TRBD1 (6 bases). CDR1 SGHTA and CDR2 FQGNSA come from the germline V gene. This CDR3 is built from 12 residues. CDR3 nucleotide sequence: TGTGCCAGCAGCTTAGGTCTAACAGGGAACACTTTC. Its translation is CASSLGLTGNTF.

In regard to this clonotype: No conserved phenylalanine or tryptophan ends this CDR3, so it is likely a read error. Because the CDR3's place on the DNA is in doubt, the DNA is left out and the CDR3 is given as listed by TCRdb. The J gene is TRBJ2-3, the V gene TRBV7-8. 13 amino acids form the CDR3, both terminal residues included. Germline assignment: CDR1 SGHVS and CDR2 FQNEAQ. The chain's CDR3 is CASSFAGTHDTQY.

With respect to this clonotype: The CDR3 carries no conserved terminal phenylalanine or tryptophan, so it likely arises from a read error. Because the CDR3's place on the DNA is in doubt, the DNA is left out and the CDR3 is given as listed by TCRdb. V gene TRBV7-3 combines with J gene TRBJ2-1; the D call of TRBD2 is as the table states it, not checked on the DNA. Germline CDR1 SGHTA, CDR2 FQGTGA. The length of the CDR3 is 13 amino acids, counting both ends. This CDR3 reads CASSKRANAVQIG.

This clonotype was observed many times. With a much larger clone just one base away, this may be a read error. The rearrangement links TRBV11-3 to TRBJ2-5; D possibly corresponds to TRBD1 (5 bases). Germline V CDR1 and CDR2: SGHNT, YENEEA. This CDR3 comprises 14 residues. CDR3 residues: CASSIDLTEETQYF. CDR3 coding DNA: TGTGCCAGCAGCATAGATCTGACAGAAGAGACCCAGTACTTC.

The rearrangement links TRBV12-3 or TRBV12-4 to TRBJ1-4, with no clear D. The CDR3 runs 15 residues. Trimming left V 5 bases short and J 1 base short, with 11 bases between. For the CDR3, the DNA is TGTGCCAGCAGTCCAATCCTGGGAACTAATGAAAAACTGTTTTTT. This translates into CASSPILGTNEKLFF.